The 2 T cell receptor beta chains presented below share a single source sample, sequenced in a study of T-cell memory formation after mild COVID-19. TCRdb re-derived calls from the 5' RACE reads in MiXCR, one entry per CDR3 protein. Of a few hundred thousand distinct CDR3 sequences listed, 28% were seen once; the top ten hold approximately 12%. Sequences were obtained from PBMCs or a T cell subset sorted from them (not recorded which). These receptors were obtained from an adult woman who had mild COVID-19 (a few samples of this study predate the infection). Cell type and time point are not known.

V usage is TRBV6-4 and J usage is TRBJ1-3; D is unclear. CDR3 length equals 12 residues. From germline, CDR1 is MRHNA and CDR2 SNTAGT. The V end lost 8 bases, the J end lost 4 bases, and 9 bases lay between the germline ends. This CDR3 reads CASPPEGNTIYF. The CDR3 nucleotides are TGTGCCAGCCCCCCGGAAGGAAACACCATATATTTT.

This sequence joins TRBV7-8 and TRBJ2-3; a possible D gene is TRBD2 (5 bases). CDR1 is SGHVS, CDR2 FQNEAQ, per germline. This CDR3 has 17 amino acids. The V end lost 1 base, the J end lost 5 bases, and 19 bases lay between the germline ends. The CDR3 DNA reads TGTGCCAGCAGCTTAGTGAGAGAAAGGAGCCGGGGAGATACGCAGTATTTT. This codes for CASSLVRERSRGDTQYF.